The 7 T cell receptor beta chains in this list originate from one sample, sequenced in a study of blood T cell repertoires in COVID-19. Sequencing used immunoSEQ multiplex PCR; TCRdb keeps in-frame clones, though not all of them. The table records under 200,000 clones, more than 75% of them present only once. The sample comprised peripheral blood. All receptors derive from a young man with active or convalescent COVID-19.

The V gene is TRBV30, the J gene TRBJ2-1; 11 nucleotides agree with TRBD2. Germline values: CDR1 GTSNPN, CDR2 SVGIG (reference sequence). The CDR3 extends over 15 amino acids. J was trimmed by 9 bases and V by 2 bases; bases with no gene match: 9. CDR3 in amino acids: CAWSIGLAGGSEQFF. As DNA, the CDR3 is TGTGCCTGGAGTATTGGACTAGCGGGTGGTAGTGAGCAGTTCTTC.

The V and J genes are TRBV11-1 and TRBJ2-5; D gene ambiguous. The V end lost 0 bases, the J end lost 2 bases, and 7 bases lay between the germline ends. Looked up from germline, CDR1 is SGHAT and CDR2 is FQDESV (reference sequence). CDR3 size: 14 residues. The DNA of the CDR3 is TGTGCCAGCAGCTTAGCTTGGCAGCAAGAGACCCAGTACTTC. It yields the protein CASSLAWQQETQYF.

The CDR3 loop is CASNQNGRSREQFF. Here the CDR3 DNA reads TGTGCCAGCAATCAGAACGGGAGAAGTCGTGAGCAGTTCTTC. The J gene is TRBJ2-1, the V gene TRBV5-4, with D tentatively TRBD2 (6 bases). This CDR3 contains 14 residues. Per germline, CDR1 SGHNT and CDR2 YYREEE (reference sequence). Deletions cut 6 bases from V and 9 bases from J, with 19 bases between. Combining the CDR3 with reference TRBV5-4 and TRBJ2-1 gives the whole variable domain ETGVTQSPTHLIKTRGQQVTLRCSSQSGHNTVSWYQQALGQGPQFIFQYYREEENGRGNFPPRFSGLQFPNYSSELNVNALELDDSALYLCASNQNGRSREQFFGPGTRLTVL.

The chain has TRBV30 and TRBJ2-7; tentatively, D is TRBD2 (6 bases). The ends were cut back, 8 bases at V and 3 bases at J, with 11 bases in the middle. The length of the CDR3 is 11 residues. Germline V gene lookup returns CDR1 GTSNPN and CDR2 SVGIG (reference sequence). Written as DNA, the CDR3 is TGTGCCCGCGGGCGGGGCTACGAGCAGTACTTC. Encoded protein: CARGRGYEQYF.

J is TRBJ1-5 and V is TRBV21-1. TRBV21-1 represents a pseudogene. The CDR3 contains 14 residues. CDR3 amino acids: CASSKVRRDQPQHF. CDR3 DNA sequence: TGTGCCAGCAGCAAAGTGAGGAGGGACCAGCCCCAGCATTTT.

This clone was found once. V gene TRBV18 combines with J gene TRBJ1-2; 10 nucleotides agree with TRBD1. CDR1 is KGHSH, CDR2 LQKENI, per germline. This CDR3 has 14 residues. The V and J ends lost 3 bases and 8 bases, in that order; junction bases with no gene match: 6. The CDR3 region is CASSPTGTGEGYTF. CDR3 in DNA: TGTGCCAGCTCACCTACCGGGACAGGGGAAGGCTACACCTTC.

The chain joins TRBV11-2 to TRBJ1-4; D might be TRBD1 (6 bases). V was cut by 5 bases and J by 8 bases, with 18 bases left in between. Germline CDR1 reads SGHAT; CDR2 reads FQNNGV. The CDR3 totals 15 residues. The CDR3 spells CASSPRQAPREKLFF. In DNA, the CDR3 is TGTGCCAGCAGCCCCCGACAGGCCCCCCGGGAAAAACTGTTTTTT.